This TCR beta chain emerged from a study of T cells after yellow fever vaccination. This clonotype has a count of ten or more. TCRdb reprocessed the 5' RACE reads with MiXCR, giving one entry per CDR3 protein. Among over 110,000 distinct CDR3 sequences listed, over 7% were seen once. V lost 0 bases, J lost 10 bases, and 7 bases stayed unmatched. This CDR3 comprises 14 residues. CDR1 and CDR2 from the germline V gene are SGHRS and YFSETQ. The rearrangement links TRBV5-1 to TRBJ1-5; TRBD1 agrees at 7 bases. The TCR originated in a man in his thirties or forties who received the YFV17D yellow fever vaccine. This material consisted of CD4+ T cells sorted from PBMCs, taken 5 days after the yellow fever booster vaccination. CDR3 in amino acids: CASSLGQGQGPQHF. Written as DNA, the CDR3 is TGCGCCAGCAGCTTGGGACAGGGACAAGGTCCCCAGCATTTT.